The rows below give T cell receptor beta chains drawn from one sample of a study of cytomegalovirus exposure and HLA in healthy donors. Clones were sequenced by immunoSEQ multiplex PCR, and TCRdb holds only the in-frame ones, with some missing. Among around 150,000 clones, around 80% were seen once, and the ten largest hold 8.5%. Sequences were obtained from PBMCs. The source of these receptors is a male donor in good health and CMV-seropositive. CDR3s include the opening cysteine and the closing phenylalanine or tryptophan. Each record gives: D gene, clone size, V gene, J gene, CDR3 DNA, CDR3 protein. The D gene is left open where the match is weak. Where a row states a size, it is once, few, many or the class of an expanded clone; other rows omit it.

d_call: TRBD1; clone_size: -; v_call: TRBV7-9; j_call: TRBJ1-2; cdr3_nt: TGTGCCAGCAGGGCCGGGACAGGGAGTGGCTACACCTTC; cdr3_aa: CASRAGTGSGYTF
d_call: -; clone_size: -; v_call: TRBV29-1; j_call: TRBJ2-6; cdr3_nt: TGCAGCGTCTATGCGACAGCCTCTGGGGCCAACGTCCTGACTTTC; cdr3_aa: CSVYATASGANVLTF
d_call: -; clone_size: -; v_call: TRBV28; j_call: TRBJ2-7; cdr3_nt: TGTGCCAGCAGAGCCCACGGCTACGAGCAGTACTTC; cdr3_aa: CASRAHGYEQYF
d_call: -; clone_size: -; v_call: TRBV2; j_call: TRBJ1-1; cdr3_nt: TGTGCCAGCAGAAAAGGACACTCGACCGGGAACACTGAAGCTTTCTTT; cdr3_aa: CASRKGHSTGNTEAFF
d_call: TRBD1; clone_size: -; v_call: TRBV6-6; j_call: TRBJ1-5; cdr3_nt: TGTGCCAGCATAGTGGGACAGGAACAGCCCCAGCATTTT; cdr3_aa: CASIVGQEQPQHF
d_call: TRBD1; clone_size: -; v_call: TRBV30; j_call: TRBJ2-2; cdr3_nt: TGTGCCTGGGGGGGCCGGACAGGAGCCACCGGGGAGCTGTTTTTT; cdr3_aa: CAWGGRTGATGELFF
d_call: -; clone_size: -; v_call: TRBV28; j_call: TRBJ1-2; cdr3_nt: TGTGCCAGCAGTTCCGTAGCCCTATCCGGCTACACCTTC; cdr3_aa: CASSSVALSGYTF
d_call: TRBD1; clone_size: -; v_call: TRBV6-1; j_call: TRBJ1-2; cdr3_nt: TGTGCCAGCAGATCTAGACAGGGTAGCGGCTACACCTTC; cdr3_aa: CASRSRQGSGYTF
d_call: -; clone_size: -; v_call: TRBV5-6; j_call: TRBJ1-3; cdr3_nt: TGTGCCAGCAGCTTGTATCAGACAGCTATGAACTCTGGAAACACCATATATTTT; cdr3_aa: CASSLYQTAMNSGNTIYF
d_call: TRBD1; clone_size: -; v_call: TRBV2; j_call: TRBJ2-7; cdr3_nt: TGTGCCAGCAGTTCCTCGGGACAGGGACACTACGAGCAGTACTTC; cdr3_aa: CASSSSGQGHYEQYF
d_call: -; clone_size: -; v_call: TRBV11-2; j_call: TRBJ1-1; cdr3_nt: TGTGCCAGCAGCTTAGCGTTGCTTAAGACTGCGAACACTGAAGCTTTCTTT; cdr3_aa: CASSLALLKTANTEAFF
d_call: -; clone_size: -; v_call: TRBV19; j_call: TRBJ1-2; cdr3_nt: TGTGCCAGTCTACGAGGGGCGACGGGGGGCTATGGCTACACCTTC; cdr3_aa: CASLRGATGGYGYTF
d_call: -; clone_size: -; v_call: TRBV7-9; j_call: TRBJ2-5; cdr3_nt: TGTGCCAGCAGCCTTCAGGGCAGTGGAGAGACCCAGTACTTC; cdr3_aa: CASSLQGSGETQYF
d_call: -; clone_size: -; v_call: TRBV28; j_call: TRBJ1-2; cdr3_nt: TGTGCCAGCAGTTTATGGCGGGGAGCTAACTATGGCTACACCTTC; cdr3_aa: CASSLWRGANYGYTF
d_call: TRBD2; clone_size: -; v_call: TRBV6-6; j_call: TRBJ2-1; cdr3_nt: TGTGCCAGCAGTTGGGAAGCGGGAGGGCAAGAAGAGCAGTTCTTC; cdr3_aa: CASSWEAGGQEEQFF
d_call: -; clone_size: once; v_call: TRBV5-6; j_call: TRBJ2-5; cdr3_nt: TGTGCCAGCAGCTCCAACAGGGTTCTTAGCCAAGAGACCCAGTACTTC; cdr3_aa: CASSSNRVLSQETQYF
d_call: -; clone_size: -; v_call: TRBV28; j_call: TRBJ2-5; cdr3_nt: TGTGCCAGCAGTCGACAGCCCCGTCCAGAGACCCAGTACTTC; cdr3_aa: CASSRQPRPETQYF
d_call: -; clone_size: few; v_call: TRBV27; j_call: TRBJ1-1; cdr3_nt: TGTGCCAGCAGCACGGGAATCATGAACACTGAAGCTTTCTTT; cdr3_aa: CASSTGIMNTEAFF
d_call: -; clone_size: -; v_call: TRBV27; j_call: TRBJ1-4; cdr3_nt: TGTGCCAGCCGGAGGGTTAATGAAAAACTGTTTTTT; cdr3_aa: CASRRVNEKLFF
d_call: -; clone_size: -; v_call: TRBV11-2; j_call: TRBJ1-1; cdr3_nt: TGTGCCAGCAGCTTCCCCTTGACTGAAGCTTTCTTT; cdr3_aa: CASSFPLTEAFF
d_call: TRBD1; clone_size: -; v_call: TRBV19; j_call: TRBJ2-2; cdr3_nt: TGTGCCAGTAGTATGACAGGGGGTACCGGGGAGCTGTTTTTT; cdr3_aa: CASSMTGGTGELFF
d_call: -; clone_size: -; v_call: TRBV7-6; j_call: TRBJ1-6; cdr3_nt: TGTGCCAGCAGCTTAGCCAGGTACAGGGAGAAGGGTTCACCCCTCCACTTT; cdr3_aa: CASSLARYREKGSPLHF
d_call: -; clone_size: -; v_call: TRBV5-1; j_call: TRBJ2-7; cdr3_nt: TGCGCCAGCAGCTTGGGTATCTACGAGCAGTACTTC; cdr3_aa: CASSLGIYEQYF
d_call: TRBD2; clone_size: -; v_call: TRBV5-4; j_call: TRBJ2-1; cdr3_nt: TGTGCCAGCAGCACGGACGGCGGGGGTTACGTTGAGCAGTTCTTC; cdr3_aa: CASSTDGGGYVEQFF
d_call: -; clone_size: -; v_call: TRBV18; j_call: TRBJ2-1; cdr3_nt: TGTGCCAGCTCACCACTCGGGAATGAGCAGTTCTTC; cdr3_aa: CASSPLGNEQFF
d_call: TRBD2; clone_size: -; v_call: TRBV28; j_call: TRBJ2-3; cdr3_nt: TGTGCCAGCAGTTTACGGGAGGCAGATACGCAGTATTTT; cdr3_aa: CASSLREADTQYF
d_call: TRBD2; clone_size: -; v_call: TRBV7-8; j_call: TRBJ2-2; cdr3_nt: TGTGCCAGCAGCCCCGGGCGGTGGACTAGCGGGGCCCACACCGGGGAGCTGTTTTTT; cdr3_aa: CASSPGRWTSGAHTGELFF
d_call: TRBD2; clone_size: -; v_call: TRBV7-2; j_call: TRBJ2-1; cdr3_nt: TGTGCCAGCAGCCAAGGGGGACTAGCGAATGAGCAGTTCTTC; cdr3_aa: CASSQGGLANEQFF
d_call: TRBD1; clone_size: -; v_call: TRBV19; j_call: TRBJ1-2; cdr3_nt: TGTGCCAGTAGTGAACCCTACGGGACAGAGCGAGGGGGCTACACCTTC; cdr3_aa: CASSEPYGTERGGYTF
d_call: TRBD1; clone_size: -; v_call: TRBV5-6; j_call: TRBJ2-7; cdr3_nt: TGTGCCAGCAGGTTACGACAGGGGGTCTACGAGCAGTACTTC; cdr3_aa: CASRLRQGVYEQYF
d_call: -; clone_size: -; v_call: TRBV28; j_call: TRBJ1-1; cdr3_nt: TGTGCCAGCAGTCTACTGAGCACTGAAGCTTTCTTT; cdr3_aa: CASSLLSTEAFF
d_call: -; clone_size: once; v_call: TRBV4-3; j_call: TRBJ2-7; cdr3_nt: TGCGCCAGCAGCCTAAGTCACGAGGGTTACGAGCAGTACTTC; cdr3_aa: CASSLSHEGYEQYF
d_call: TRBD1; clone_size: -; v_call: TRBV4-3; j_call: TRBJ1-1; cdr3_nt: TGCGCCAGCAGCCAAACAGGGGGCACGAACACTGAAGCTTTCTTT; cdr3_aa: CASSQTGGTNTEAFF
d_call: -; clone_size: -; v_call: TRBV14; j_call: TRBJ1-2; cdr3_nt: TGTGCCAGCAGCCGGGTGGCAGGGGCCTATGGCTACACCTTC; cdr3_aa: CASSRVAGAYGYTF
d_call: TRBD1; clone_size: few; v_call: TRBV6-1; j_call: TRBJ2-2; cdr3_nt: TGTGCCAGCTACAGGGGGTCAGTTACCGGGGAGCTGTTTTTT; cdr3_aa: CASYRGSVTGELFF
d_call: TRBD2; clone_size: -; v_call: TRBV5-4; j_call: TRBJ2-1; cdr3_nt: TGTGCCAGCACTAGCGGGGGGCGGGAGCAGTTCTTC; cdr3_aa: CASTSGGREQFF
d_call: -; clone_size: few; v_call: TRBV12-5; j_call: TRBJ2-5; cdr3_nt: TGTGCTAGTGGTTTGACCGGTTGGGAGACCCAGTACTTC; cdr3_aa: CASGLTGWETQYF
d_call: TRBD1; clone_size: -; v_call: TRBV6-5; j_call: TRBJ1-1; cdr3_nt: TGTGCCAGCAGTCAGGACAGGGTGGTCACTGAAGCTTTCTTT; cdr3_aa: CASSQDRVVTEAFF
d_call: TRBD1; clone_size: -; v_call: TRBV5-1; j_call: TRBJ1-1; cdr3_nt: TGCGCCAGCAGCTTGGACACAGGGGCGGACACTGAAGCTTTCTTT; cdr3_aa: CASSLDTGADTEAFF
d_call: -; clone_size: -; v_call: TRBV7-6; j_call: TRBJ1-2; cdr3_nt: TGTGCCAGCAGCTTTGCGCAGGGCCTCTATGGCTACACCTTC; cdr3_aa: CASSFAQGLYGYTF
d_call: -; clone_size: -; v_call: TRBV5-1; j_call: TRBJ2-2; cdr3_nt: TGCGCCAGCAGCTTGGTGGCGGGAACACCCCGCGGGGAGCTGTTTTTT; cdr3_aa: CASSLVAGTPRGELFF
d_call: -; clone_size: -; v_call: TRBV5-1; j_call: TRBJ1-1; cdr3_nt: TGCGCCAGCAGCCATGGGACTGACTACACTGAAGCTTTCTTT; cdr3_aa: CASSHGTDYTEAFF
d_call: TRBD1; clone_size: -; v_call: TRBV7-9; j_call: TRBJ2-6; cdr3_nt: TGTGCCAGCAGCTCAGGGGGCACGGCAGGGGCCAACGGCCTGACTTTC; cdr3_aa: CASSSGGTAGANGLTF
d_call: -; clone_size: once; v_call: TRBV9; j_call: TRBJ1-2; cdr3_nt: TGTGCCAGCAGCGCCAGCCTAGCGTTGGGCTATGGCTACACCTTC; cdr3_aa: CASSASLALGYGYTF
d_call: TRBD1; clone_size: -; v_call: TRBV7-9; j_call: TRBJ2-1; cdr3_nt: TGTGCCAGCAGCTTAAGGACAGGAGACTACAATGAGCAGTTCTTC; cdr3_aa: CASSLRTGDYNEQFF
d_call: -; clone_size: once; v_call: TRBV30; j_call: TRBJ2-3; cdr3_nt: TGTGCCTGGAGTACTGGAGATACGCAGTATTTT; cdr3_aa: CAWSTGDTQYF
d_call: TRBD1; clone_size: -; v_call: TRBV28; j_call: TRBJ1-3; cdr3_nt: TGTGCCAGCAGTTTCAGTGGTTGGGGACAGGCGATCTCTGGAAACACCATATATTTT; cdr3_aa: CASSFSGWGQAISGNTIYF
d_call: TRBD2; clone_size: -; v_call: TRBV2; j_call: TRBJ2-5; cdr3_nt: TGTGCCAGCAGTGTCGAATGGCGGGGGTCGAAAGAGACCCAGTACTTC; cdr3_aa: CASSVEWRGSKETQYF
d_call: TRBD1; clone_size: -; v_call: TRBV30; j_call: TRBJ1-4; cdr3_nt: TGTGCCTGGAGTGCGAAACTGGGACAGGGGAACGAAAAACTGTTTTTT; cdr3_aa: CAWSAKLGQGNEKLFF
d_call: TRBD2; clone_size: few; v_call: TRBV5-4; j_call: TRBJ2-7; cdr3_nt: TGTGCCAGCAGCCCTGTCGCGGGAGCCGCCTACGAGCAGTACTTC; cdr3_aa: CASSPVAGAAYEQYF
d_call: TRBD2; clone_size: -; v_call: TRBV10-3; j_call: TRBJ2-5; cdr3_nt: TGTGCCATCAGTGACTGGACTAGCGGAGCACAAGAGACCCAGTACTTC; cdr3_aa: CAISDWTSGAQETQYF
d_call: TRBD1; clone_size: -; v_call: TRBV7-2; j_call: TRBJ2-7; cdr3_nt: TGTGCCAGCAGCGTAGACAGGGCTTCCTACGAGCAGTACTTC; cdr3_aa: CASSVDRASYEQYF
d_call: TRBD1; clone_size: -; v_call: TRBV10-3; j_call: TRBJ2-1; cdr3_nt: TGTGCCATCCTTGACAGGGGAGTAGCTGGTAATGAGCAGTTCTTC; cdr3_aa: CAILDRGVAGNEQFF
d_call: -; clone_size: -; v_call: TRBV2; j_call: TRBJ1-2; cdr3_nt: TGTGCCAGCAGTGAGGGCGGGGCCTATGGCTACACCTTC; cdr3_aa: CASSEGGAYGYTF
d_call: TRBD1; clone_size: -; v_call: TRBV7-8; j_call: TRBJ1-5; cdr3_nt: TGTGCCAGCAGTTGTCAACCGCGGACAGGGCTCAATCCGCCCCAGCATTTT; cdr3_aa: CASSCQPRTGLNPPQHF
d_call: -; clone_size: -; v_call: TRBV7-2; j_call: TRBJ2-1; cdr3_nt: TGTGCCAGCAGCTTAGGTCTAGCCTATGAGCAGTTCTTC; cdr3_aa: CASSLGLAYEQFF
d_call: -; clone_size: -; v_call: TRBV28; j_call: TRBJ2-7; cdr3_nt: TGTGCCAGCAGTTTGATAGACTCCTACGAGCAGTACTTC; cdr3_aa: CASSLIDSYEQYF
d_call: -; clone_size: -; v_call: TRBV30; j_call: TRBJ1-6; cdr3_nt: TGTGCCTGTCAGGCAGCAGATAATTCACCCCTCCACTTT; cdr3_aa: CACQAADNSPLHF
d_call: -; clone_size: -; v_call: TRBV6-4; j_call: TRBJ2-1; cdr3_nt: TGTGCCAGCAGTGCAGGAGCCCTGACAGGTCTCAATGAGCAGTTCTTC; cdr3_aa: CASSAGALTGLNEQFF
d_call: -; clone_size: few; v_call: TRBV2; j_call: TRBJ1-1; cdr3_nt: TGTGCCAGCAGTTCCGAGGGGGGGGCTACTGAAGCTTTCTTT; cdr3_aa: CASSSEGGATEAFF